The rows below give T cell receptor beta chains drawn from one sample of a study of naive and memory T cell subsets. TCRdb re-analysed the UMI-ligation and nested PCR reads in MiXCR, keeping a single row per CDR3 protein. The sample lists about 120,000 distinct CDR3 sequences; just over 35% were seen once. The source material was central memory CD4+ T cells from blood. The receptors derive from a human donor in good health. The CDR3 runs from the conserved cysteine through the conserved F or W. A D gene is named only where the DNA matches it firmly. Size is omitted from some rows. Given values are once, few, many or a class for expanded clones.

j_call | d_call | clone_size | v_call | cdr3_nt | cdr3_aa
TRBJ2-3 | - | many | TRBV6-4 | TGTGCCAGCAGTGAGGACGGCAAAGATACGCAGTATTTT | CASSEDGKDTQYF
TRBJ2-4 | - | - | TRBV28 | TGTGCCAGTGGACAGAGAATAGCCAAAAACATTCAGTACTTC | CASGQRIAKNIQYF
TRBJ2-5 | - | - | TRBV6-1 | TGTGCCAGCAGTGAAGATGTGGGAGCGACGGAGACCCAGTACTTC | CASSEDVGATETQYF
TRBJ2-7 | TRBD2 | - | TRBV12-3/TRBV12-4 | TGTGCCAGCAGTTTAGGACTAGCGGGCCCCTACGAGCAGTACTTC | CASSLGLAGPYEQYF
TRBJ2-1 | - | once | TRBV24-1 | TGTGCCACCAGGCCGGGTCTCGACAGGTACAATGAGCAGTTCTTC | CATRPGLDRYNEQFF
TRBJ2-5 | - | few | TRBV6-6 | TGTGCCAGCAGTTACTCGAAGGCAGGACAAGAGACCCAGTACTTC | CASSYSKAGQETQYF
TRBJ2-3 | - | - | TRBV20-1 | TGCAGTGCTAGAGATTCACCAGATACGCAGTATTTT | CSARDSPDTQYF
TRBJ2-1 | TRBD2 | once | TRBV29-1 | TGCAGCGTCGTGGGACGGGGGATACTAGCGGGGAAGCAGTTCTTC | CSVVGRGILAGKQFF
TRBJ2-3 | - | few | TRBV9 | TGTGCCAGCAGCGTAGGGGGTGTGGCAGATACGCAGTATTTT | CASSVGGVADTQYF
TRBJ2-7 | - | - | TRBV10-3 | TGTGCCATCAGTATAGGACACGGTCGAGACGAGCAGTACTTC | CAISIGHGRDEQYF
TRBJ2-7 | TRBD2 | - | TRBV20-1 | TGCAGTGCTTGGCGAGCGGGAACGTCCTACGAGCAGTACTTC | CSAWRAGTSYEQYF
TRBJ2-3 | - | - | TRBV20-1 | TGCAGTGCTAGCCCTGTGACAGGTTATTCAGATACGCAGTATTTT | CSASPVTGYSDTQYF
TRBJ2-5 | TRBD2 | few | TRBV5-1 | TGCGCCAGCAGCTTGGGCGGCGGGAGGTCGGAAGAGACCCAGTACTTC | CASSLGGGRSEETQYF
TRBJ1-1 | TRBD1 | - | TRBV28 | TGTGCCAGCAGCACAGGGGGCGGGATGAACACTGAAGCTTTCTTT | CASSTGGGMNTEAFF
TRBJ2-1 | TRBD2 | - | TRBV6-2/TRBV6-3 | TGTGCCAGCAGTTCCCGGACTAGCGGATACAATGAGCAGTTCTTC | CASSSRTSGYNEQFF